The 5 T cell receptor beta chains presented below share a single source sample, sequenced in a study of T cell responses to AZD1222 COVID-19 vaccine. Assay used: immunoSEQ multiplex PCR; TCRdb lists only in-frame clones, some missing. The sample holds about 180,000 clones, 94% seen once. This specimen consisted of peripheral blood, obtained 28 days after the second AZD1222 dose. All receptors come from an adult who received the AZD1222 COVID-19 vaccine.

The V and J genes are TRBV18 and TRBJ1-6, with D uncertain. V lost 2 bases and J lost 7, with 12 bases in between. The CDR3 has 15 amino acids. CDR1 and CDR2 from the germline V gene are KGHSH and LQKENI. CDR3 protein: CASSPATGRNSPLHF. The CDR3 region has the DNA TGTGCCAGCTCACCAGCAACGGGGAGGAATTCACCCCTCCACTTT.

The chain uses TRBV6-5 and TRBJ2-2; D is unresolved. Trimming removed 6 bases from V and 3 bases from J, with 8 bases in between. This CDR3 has 13 amino acids. Germline assignment: CDR1 MNHEY and CDR2 SVGAGI. Written as DNA, the CDR3 is TGTGCCAGCAGCCACCCCCACACCGGGGAGCTGTTTTTT. This sequence encodes CASSHPHTGELFF.

This sequence joins TRBV27 and TRBJ1-2; D may be TRBD1 (5 bases). V was shortened by 5 bases and J by 4 bases, with 14 bases between the two germline ends. The germline CDR1 and CDR2 sequences are MNHEY and SMNVEV (reference sequence). This CDR3 spans 14 amino acids. The CDR3 is CASSPQGELYGYTF. The CDR3 DNA sequence: TGTGCCAGCAGTCCGCAGGGTGAACTCTATGGCTACACCTTC.

The chain recombines TRBV6-5 with TRBJ1-3, with no clear D. This CDR3 contains 15 residues. The germline V gene has CDR1 MNHEY and CDR2 SVGAGI. Deletions cut 3 bases from V and 0 bases from J, with 9 bases between. In DNA form, the CDR3 reads TGTGCCAGCAGTTATGGGCGCTACTCTGGAAACACCATATATTTT. Translated: CASSYGRYSGNTIYF.

The chain has TRBV10-3 and TRBJ1-2; D is undetermined. The CDR3 covers 14 residues. CDR1 and CDR2 (germline): ENHRY, SYGVKD. With 4 bases removed from V and 2 bases from J, the gap between germline ends came to 11 bases. This CDR3 reads CAISAIPENYGYTF. The DNA for the CDR3 is TGTGCCATCAGTGCCATCCCAGAGAACTATGGCTACACCTTC.